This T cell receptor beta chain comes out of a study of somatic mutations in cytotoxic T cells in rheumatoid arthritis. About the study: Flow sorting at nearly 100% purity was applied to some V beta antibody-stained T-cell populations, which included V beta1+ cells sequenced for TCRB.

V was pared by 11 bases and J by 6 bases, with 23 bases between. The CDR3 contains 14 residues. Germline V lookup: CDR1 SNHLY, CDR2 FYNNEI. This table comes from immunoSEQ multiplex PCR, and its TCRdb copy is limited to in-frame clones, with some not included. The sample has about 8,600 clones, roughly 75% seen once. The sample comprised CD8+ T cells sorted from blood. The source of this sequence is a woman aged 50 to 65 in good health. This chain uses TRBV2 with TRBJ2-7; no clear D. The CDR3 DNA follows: TGTGCCGCGTCCCCCTCTCCCGCCGATGGCGAGCAGTACTTC. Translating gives CAASPSPADGEQYF.